These 9 T cell receptor beta chains share one sample of origin, sequenced in a study of cytomegalovirus exposure and HLA in healthy donors. Clones were sequenced by immunoSEQ multiplex PCR, and TCRdb holds only the in-frame ones, with some missing. The table lists about 110,000 clones, approximately 96% of them singletons. Material: PBMCs. The receptors derive from a woman aged 18-35 years in good health and CMV-seronegative.

The chain recombines TRBV7-9 with TRBJ2-3; D ambiguous. Looked up from germline, CDR1 is SEHNR and CDR2 is FQNEAQ (reference sequence). This CDR3 contains 12 residues. Trimming took 7 bases from V and 6 from J, leaving 11 bases between them. The CDR3 reads CASTLSLDTQYF. In DNA, the CDR3 is TGTGCCAGCACCCTAAGTTTGGATACGCAGTATTTT.

The chain recombines TRBV30 with TRBJ2-2, with D tentatively TRBD2 (6 bases). The CDR3 consists of 14 residues. Per the germline V gene, CDR1 is GTSNPN and CDR2 is SVGIG (reference sequence). Between the trimmed V and J ends, which lost 6 bases and 4 bases, there was a span of 15 bases. The CDR3 here is CACPGTPGTGELFF. CDR3 nucleotides: TGTGCCTGTCCCGGGACTCCGGGCACCGGGGAGCTGTTTTTT.

This clone was seen once. The rearrangement joins TRBV9 to TRBJ1-1, with D perhaps matching TRBD1 (6 bases). CDR1 is SGDLS and CDR2 is YYNGEE in the germline V gene. The CDR3 is made up of 13 amino acids. V lost 4 bases, J lost 1 base, and 8 bases lay in between. The CDR3 is CASSTGQNTEAFF. For the CDR3, the DNA is TGTGCCAGCAGCACGGGACAGAACACTGAAGCTTTCTTT.

The chain joins TRBV19 to TRBJ2-2; 7 bases fit TRBD2. The V segment lost 9 bases and the J segment 1 base; nucleotides outside the gene matches: 8. This CDR3 region has 15 residues. Germline V gives CDR1 LNHDA, CDR2 SQIVND (reference sequence). CDR3 nucleotides: TGTGCCAGCAAATGGGGCGGGGGGAACACCGGGGAGCTGTTTTTT. It encodes CASKWGGGNTGELFF.

The J gene is TRBJ2-7, the V gene TRBV5-1; 7 nucleotides line up with TRBD1. V lost 4 bases and J lost 2; bases outside the gene matches: 9. Germline lookup yields CDR1 SGHRS and CDR2 YFSETQ. This CDR3 has 15 residues. For the CDR3, the DNA is TGCGCCAGCAGCCCGACCGGGACAGTTACCTACGAGCAGTACTTC. Translated: CASSPTGTVTYEQYF.

The chain joins TRBV7-7 to TRBJ2-5; 11 bases agree with TRBD2. The trim removed 2 bases at V and 2 bases at J, leaving 4 bases unmatched. This CDR3 contains 16 residues. Per the germline V gene, CDR1 is SSHAT and CDR2 is FNYEAQ (reference sequence). The CDR3 region has the DNA TGTGCCAGCAGCTTATCTACTAGCGGGGGACAAGAGACCCAGTACTTC. Amino acids: CASSLSTSGGQETQYF.

The chain has TRBV19 and TRBJ2-3; 7 nucleotides align to TRBD1. The CDR3 length is 14 residues. Germline V gene sequence: CDR1 LNHDA, CDR2 SQIVND (reference sequence). The V segment lost 4 bases and the J segment 10 bases; nucleotides outside the gene matches: 11. In DNA form, the CDR3 reads TGTGCCAGTAGTACGGACAGGAGTTTGAGGGCGCAGTATTTT. This sequence encodes CASSTDRSLRAQYF.

The chain couples TRBV27 to TRBJ2-7; possibly TRBD2 for D (6 bases). Germline lookup yields CDR1 MNHEY and CDR2 SMNVEV (reference sequence). V was pared by 0 bases and J by 2 bases, with 8 bases between. This CDR3 has 14 residues. The CDR3 DNA reads TGTGCCAGCAGTTTATCGGGGGGAACCTACGAGCAGTACTTC. Translating gives CASSLSGGTYEQYF.

This chain links TRBV4-2 with TRBJ1-5; TRBD1 matches 10 bases. This CDR3 region has 13 residues. Germline CDR1 and CDR2: LGHNA and YNFKEQ. Losses at the gene ends were 4 bases for V and 7 bases for J; bases not matched to a gene: 1. The CDR3 region is CASSRDRGQPQHF. The CDR3 DNA is TGTGCCAGCAGCCGGGACAGGGGACAGCCCCAGCATTTT.